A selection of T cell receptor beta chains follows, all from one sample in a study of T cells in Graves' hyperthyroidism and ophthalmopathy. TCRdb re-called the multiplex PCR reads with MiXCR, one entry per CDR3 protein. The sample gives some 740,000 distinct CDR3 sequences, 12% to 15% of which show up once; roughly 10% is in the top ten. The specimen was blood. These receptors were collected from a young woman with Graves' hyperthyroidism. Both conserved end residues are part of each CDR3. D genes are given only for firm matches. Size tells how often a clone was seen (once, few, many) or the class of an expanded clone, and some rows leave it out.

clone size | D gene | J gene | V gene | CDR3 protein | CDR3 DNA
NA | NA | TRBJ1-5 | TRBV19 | CASSINSSNQPQHF | TGTGCCAGTAGTATTAACAGCAGCAATCAGCCCCAGCATTTT
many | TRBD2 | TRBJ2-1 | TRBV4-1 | CASSHAIRSTSGRGGEQFF | TGCGCCAGCAGCCATGCAATCCGCTCGACTAGCGGGAGGGGTGGTGAGCAGTTCTTC
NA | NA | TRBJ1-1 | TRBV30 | CAWSARTAEAFF | TGTGCCTGGAGTGCAAGGACAGCTGAAGCTTTCTTT
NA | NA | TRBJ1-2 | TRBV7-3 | CASSLNPEIYGYTF | TGTGCCAGCAGCTTAAATCCGGAGATTTATGGCTACACCTTC
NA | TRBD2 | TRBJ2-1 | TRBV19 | CASSILGGRRDNEQFF | TGTGCCAGTAGTATATTGGGCGGGAGGAGAGACAATGAGCAGTTCTTC
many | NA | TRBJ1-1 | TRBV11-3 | CASSLNPGVVYEAFF | TGTGCCAGCAGCCTCAACCCTGGGGTCGTCTATGAAGCTTTCTTT
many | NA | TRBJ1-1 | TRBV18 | CASSPRQPTSNTEAFF | TGTGCCAGCTCACCACGACAACCGACTTCGAACACTGAAGCTTTCTTT
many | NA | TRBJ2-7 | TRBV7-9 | CASRFNYRVQYEQYF | TGTGCCAGCAGATTCAATTACAGGGTCCAGTACGAGCAGTACTTC
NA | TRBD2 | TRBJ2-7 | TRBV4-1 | CASSQFFSGSPDEQYF | TGCGCCAGCAGCCAGTTCTTTAGCGGGAGCCCGGACGAGCAGTACTTC
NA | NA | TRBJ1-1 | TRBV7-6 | CASSLEGGTPEAFF | TGTGCCAGCAGCTTAGAGGGGGGGACACCCGAAGCTTTCTTT
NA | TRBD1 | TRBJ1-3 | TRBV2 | CASSEFRGRGGNTIYF | TGTGCCAGCAGTGAATTCAGGGGGCGAGGTGGAAACACCATATATTTT
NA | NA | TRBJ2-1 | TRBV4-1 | CASRALTGTNEQFF | TGCGCCAGCAGGGCTTTGACTGGCACCAATGAGCAGTTCTTC
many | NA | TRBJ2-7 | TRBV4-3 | CASSQEISVAYEQYF | TGCGCCAGCAGCCAAGAAATCAGCGTGGCCTACGAGCAGTACTTC
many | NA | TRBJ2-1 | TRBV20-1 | CSASLRLEVNNEQFF | TGCAGTGCTAGCTTACGACTAGAGGTTAACAATGAGCAGTTCTTC
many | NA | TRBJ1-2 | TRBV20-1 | CSATRDGSNYGYTF | TGCAGTGCCACTCGGGACGGTTCTAACTATGGCTACACCTTC
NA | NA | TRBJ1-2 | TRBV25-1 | CASSDPNLWTYTF | TGTGCCAGCAGTGATCCCAACTTGTGGACCTACACCTTC
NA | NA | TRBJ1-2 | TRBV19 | CASSIQGYYGYTF | TGTGCCAGTAGTATACAGGGGTACTATGGCTACACCTTC
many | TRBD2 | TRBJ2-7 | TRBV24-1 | CATSDPLAGENEQYF | TGTGCCACCAGTGACCCTCTCGCGGGAGAGAACGAGCAGTACTTC
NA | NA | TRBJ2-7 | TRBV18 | CTSSPSGTSYEQYF | TGTACCAGCTCACCGTCGGGGACTTCCTACGAGCAGTACTTC
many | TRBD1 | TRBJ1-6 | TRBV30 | CASSGTANSPLHF | TGTGCCTCCTCCGGGACAGCTAATTCACCCCTCCACTTT
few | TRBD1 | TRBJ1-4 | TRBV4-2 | CASSQDGARGPTATNEKLFF | TGTGCCAGCAGCCAAGATGGGGCCAGGGGGCCCACTGCAACTAATGAAAAACTGTTTTTT
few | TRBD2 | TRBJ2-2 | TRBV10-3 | CATGPPTSSGRMGELFF | TGTGCCACCGGCCCTCCAACCTCTAGCGGGAGGATGGGGGAGCTGTTTTTT
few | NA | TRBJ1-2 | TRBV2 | CASSMRRGPEGYGYTF | TGTGCCAGCAGTATGCGCCGGGGCCCGGAGGGCTATGGCTACACCTTC
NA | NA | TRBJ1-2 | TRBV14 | CASSRATVGRGYTF | TGTGCCAGCAGCCGAGCGACAGTAGGCCGTGGCTACACCTTC
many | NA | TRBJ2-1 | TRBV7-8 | CASSLESRALPYNEQFF | TGTGCCAGCAGCTTAGAAAGCAGGGCCCTACCCTACAATGAGCAGTTCTTC
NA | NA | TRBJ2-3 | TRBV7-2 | CASSLGSAQLDTQYF | TGTGCCAGCAGCTTAGGTTCCGCCCAATTAGATACGCAGTATTTT
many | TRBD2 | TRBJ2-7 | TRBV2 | CASNPFLAGGYEQYF | TGTGCCAGCAACCCCTTTCTTGCGGGAGGCTACGAGCAGTACTTC
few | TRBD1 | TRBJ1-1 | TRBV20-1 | CSARPGTGTNTEAFF | TGCAGTGCCCGTCCCGGGACAGGGACCAACACTGAAGCTTTCTTT
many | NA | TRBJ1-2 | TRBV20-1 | CSARDAGEGIYGYTF | TGCAGTGCTAGAGACGCCGGGGAGGGAATTTATGGCTACACCTTC
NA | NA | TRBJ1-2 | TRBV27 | CASRPQGIYGYTF | TGTGCCAGCCGGCCGCAGGGTATCTATGGCTACACCTTC
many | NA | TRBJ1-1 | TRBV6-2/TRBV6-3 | CASLGGVDTEAFF | TGTGCCAGCCTCGGGGGGGTTGACACTGAAGCTTTCTTT
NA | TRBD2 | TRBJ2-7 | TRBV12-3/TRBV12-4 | CASSLKAGGAVNEQYF | TGTGCCAGCAGTTTAAAAGCGGGAGGGGCGGTTAATGAGCAGTACTTC
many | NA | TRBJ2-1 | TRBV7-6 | CASSLARQTYNEQFF | TGTGCCAGCAGCTTAGCGCGCCAGACCTACAATGAGCAGTTCTTC
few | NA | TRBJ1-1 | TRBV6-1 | CASSDLGAGINTEAFF | TGTGCCAGCAGTGACTTAGGAGCGGGAATAAACACTGAAGCTTTCTTT
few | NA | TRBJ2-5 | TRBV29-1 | CSLDKEPFQEAQYF | TGCAGCCTGGACAAAGAGCCATTCCAAGAGGCCCAGTACTTC
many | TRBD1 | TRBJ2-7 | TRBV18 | CASSQGQSYEQYF | TGTGCCAGCTCACAGGGACAGAGCTACGAGCAGTACTTC
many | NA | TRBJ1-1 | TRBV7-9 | CASSLEGEAFF | TGTGCCAGCAGCTTAGAGGGTGAAGCTTTCTTT
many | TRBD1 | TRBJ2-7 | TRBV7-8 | CASSPLRFRDRTYEQYF | TGTGCCAGCAGCCCCCTTAGATTTCGGGACAGGACCTACGAGCAGTACTTC
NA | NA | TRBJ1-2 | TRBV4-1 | CASSQRRTESDGYTF | TGCGCCAGCAGCCAAAGAAGGACAGAATCAGATGGCTACACCTTC
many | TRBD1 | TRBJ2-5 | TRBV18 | CASSPGQGAETQYF | TGTGCCAGCTCTCCGGGACAGGGAGCAGAGACCCAGTACTTC
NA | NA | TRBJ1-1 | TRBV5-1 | CASGKDSHTEAFF | TGCGCCAGCGGGAAAGACAGCCACACTGAAGCTTTCTTT
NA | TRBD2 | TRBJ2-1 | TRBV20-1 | CSCITSGRLFNDEQFF | TGCAGTTGTATCACTAGCGGGAGGCTCTTCAACGATGAGCAGTTCTTC
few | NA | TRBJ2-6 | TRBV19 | CASRIVAGANVLTF | TGTGCCAGTAGGATAGTCGCTGGGGCCAACGTCCTGACTTTC
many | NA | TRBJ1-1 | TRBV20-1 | CSARDRGTAGENTEAFF | TGCAGTGCTAGAGATCGCGGCACGGCGGGAGAGAACACTGAAGCTTTCTTT
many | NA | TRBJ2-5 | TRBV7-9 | CASSADQGGETQYF | TGTGCCAGCAGCGCGGATCAGGGCGGGGAGACCCAGTACTTC
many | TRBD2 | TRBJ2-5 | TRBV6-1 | CASSGPPGLGIQYQETQYF | TGTGCCAGCAGTGGGCCCCCGGGACTAGGTATACAGTACCAAGAGACCCAGTACTTC
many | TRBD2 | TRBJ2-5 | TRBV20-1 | CSTTGLAGEGDYQETQYF | TGCAGTACCACCGGACTAGCGGGAGAGGGGGACTACCAAGAGACCCAGTACTTC
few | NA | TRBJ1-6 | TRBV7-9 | CASRRIDSPLHF | TGTGCCAGCAGGCGTATAGATTCACCCCTCCACTTT
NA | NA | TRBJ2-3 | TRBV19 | CASSISGLVSTDTQYF | TGTGCCAGTAGTATAAGCGGGCTGGTGAGCACAGATACGCAGTATTTT